This TCR beta chain was found in a study of blood T cell repertoires in COVID-19. In the original workflow: Nucleated cell number was recorded as an estimate derived from reference gene primer amplification. Only in-frame clones appear in the TCRdb table, and some are missing; sequencing was by immunoSEQ multiplex PCR. The V and J calls and clone size are taken from that table; D and trimming were inferred from the DNA. The table lists about 200,000 clones, 88% of them singletons. Germline lookup yields CDR1 SGHDT and CDR2 YYEEEE. V shed 1 base and J shed 3 bases, with 10 bases lying between them. The CDR3 loop spans 15 amino acids.

The specimen sequenced was peripheral blood. This chain links TRBV5-6 with TRBJ2-2, with D tentatively TRBD1 (6 bases). The clonotype was recovered from a man aged 18 to 30 with active or convalescent COVID-19. The CDR3 DNA reads as TGTGCCAGCAGCTTGCTATCAGGGGACACCGGGGAGCTGTTTTTT. Its protein product is CASSLLSGDTGELFF.